A single sample gave rise to the 14 T cell receptor beta chains below, sequenced in a study of blood T cell repertoires in COVID-19. Measured with immunoSEQ multiplex PCR; TCRdb has only the in-frame clones, and not every one. The table has about 130,000 clones, around nine tenths seen once. Material: peripheral blood. The receptors originated from a woman over 75 with acute or convalescent COVID-19.

The DNA for the CDR3 is TGCGCCAGCAGCCACCCTGGGGAGAGGTATGGCTACACCTTC. It encodes CASSHPGERYGYTF. J is TRBJ1-2 and V is TRBV4-1; no firm D call. Per germline, CDR1 MGHRA and CDR2 YSYEKL. V was shortened by 3 bases and J by 5 bases, with 13 bases between the two germline ends. CDR3 length equals 14 residues.

The V and J genes are TRBV5-1 and TRBJ1-6; D is uncertain. The CDR3 contains 14 residues. Germline-derived CDR1 and CDR2 are SGHRS and YFSETQ. Deletions cut 0 bases from V and 8 bases from J, with 9 bases between. CDR3 sequence reads: CASSLVSRDSPLHF. DNA for the CDR3: TGCGCCAGCAGCTTGGTTTCCCGGGATTCACCCCTCCACTTT.

The CDR3 is CATSEAGGNTDTQYF. CDR3 nucleotides: TGTGCCACCAGTGAGGCGGGGGGGAACACAGATACGCAGTATTTT. V usage is TRBV24-1 and J usage is TRBJ2-3, with 9 bases aligning to TRBD2. The germline V gene encodes CDR1 KGHDR and CDR2 SFDVKD. Trimming removed 4 bases from V and 2 bases from J; junction bases left unmatched: 3. There are 15 residues in the CDR3.

The chain has TRBV5-5 and TRBJ2-1, with D possibly TRBD1 on 5 matching bases. V was shortened by 4 bases and J by 0 bases, with 8 bases between the two germline ends. Germline assignment: CDR1 SGHKS and CDR2 YYEKEE (reference sequence). This CDR3 is built from 14 residues. DNA of the CDR3: TGTGCCAGCAGCGTCGACAGCTCCTACAATGAGCAGTTCTTC. Translation: CASSVDSSYNEQFF.

The CDR3 nucleotides are TGTGCCAGCAGCCCGATAGGACAGGGGATGAGCACAGATACGCAGTATTTT. This encodes CASSPIGQGMSTDTQYF. The gene calls are TRBV7-9 and TRBJ2-3; 9 bases are shared with TRBD1. Losses at the gene ends were 5 bases for V and 0 bases for J; bases not matched to a gene: 9. The CDR3 is 17 residues long. The germline V gene has CDR1 SEHNR and CDR2 FQNEAQ (reference sequence).

On this clone itself: This CDR3 is also generated by other DNA sequences in the sample. The rearrangement joins TRBV6-5 to TRBJ1-2; 9 positions agree with TRBD1. This CDR3 is built from 15 residues. CDR1 is MNHEY, CDR2 SVGAGI, per germline. The trim removed 0 bases at V and 7 bases at J, leaving 6 bases unmatched. The CDR3 DNA is TGTGCCAGCAGTTACTCCCTAGGACAGGGGTTTGGCTACACCTTC. Translation gives CASSYSLGQGFGYTF.

This sequence joins TRBV27 and TRBJ2-1, with 9 bases matching TRBD2. V lost 8 bases, J lost 4 bases, and 6 bases stayed unmatched. This CDR3 region has 14 residues. CDR1 and CDR2 from the germline V gene are MNHEY and SMNVEV (reference sequence). CDR3: CASVSGGLYNEQFF. CDR3 DNA: TGTGCCAGCGTTAGCGGGGGATTATACAATGAGCAGTTCTTC.

Here the CDR3 DNA reads TGTGCCACCAGCAGAGACGGGGAAGGCACTGAAGCTTTCTTT. This sequence encodes CATSRDGEGTEAFF. V usage is TRBV15 and J usage is TRBJ1-1, with D unclear. V was cut by 0 bases and J by 4 bases, with 9 bases left in between. This CDR3 is 14 amino acids long. Germline CDR1 is LNHNV and CDR2 is YYDKDF (reference sequence).

The chain has TRBV20-1 and TRBJ1-1; no clear D gene. V lost 3 bases, J lost 3 bases, and 14 bases lay in between. Germline CDR1 reads DFQATT; CDR2 reads SNEGSKA (reference sequence). The CDR3 covers 14 residues. DNA for the CDR3: TGCAGTGCTAGTAATTTGGGAGACGACACTGAAGCTTTCTTT. It translates to CSASNLGDDTEAFF.

This clone was seen once. V is TRBV11-2 and J is TRBJ2-4; D might be TRBD2 (6 bases). V was shortened by 1 base and J by 6 bases, with 10 bases between the two germline ends. The germline V gene has CDR1 SGHAT and CDR2 FQNNGV. The CDR3 spans 14 residues. The CDR3 coding sequence is TGTGCCAGCAGCTTAGGTAGCGGCGCAAACATTCAGTACTTC. Amino acid sequence: CASSLGSGANIQYF. The full variable domain, with the rest looked up from reference TRBV11-2 and TRBJ2-4, is EAGVAQSPRYKIIEKRQSVAFWCNPISGHATLYWYQQILGQGPKLLIQFQNNGVVDDSQLPKDRFSAERLKGVDSTLKIQPAKLEDSAVYLCASSLGSGANIQYFGAGTRLSVL.

This clone was seen a single time. The chain employs TRBV9 and TRBJ2-1; 8 bases are a match to TRBD2. This CDR3 contains 14 residues. The V segment lost 0 bases and the J segment 6 bases; nucleotides outside the gene matches: 2. CDR1 and CDR2 (germline): SGDLS, YYNGEE. In DNA form, the CDR3 reads TGTGCCAGCAGCGTAGGACTAGCGAGCAATGAGCAGTTCTTC. It encodes CASSVGLASNEQFF.

The gene calls are TRBV2 and TRBJ2-3; D is uncertain. The CDR3 runs to 14 residues. In germline, CDR1 is SNHLY, CDR2 FYNNEI. Trimming removed 10 bases from V and 1 base from J, with 15 bases in between. This chain's CDR3 is CAIATLPGTDTQYF. The CDR3 DNA reads as TGTGCCATCGCGACTTTACCGGGCACAGATACGCAGTATTTT.

The J gene is TRBJ2-7, the V gene TRBV7-2; 7 bases match TRBD2. CDR3 length: 15 residues. Germline V CDR1 and CDR2: SGHTA, FQGNSA. V was pared by 5 bases and J by 3 bases, with 10 bases of the junction left unmatched. This chain's CDR3 is CASSTREGHIYEQYF. CDR3 bases: TGTGCCAGCAGCACAAGGGAGGGCCATATCTACGAGCAGTACTTC.

The sample holds one count of this clone. This rearrangement joins TRBV4-1 to TRBJ1-1, with 12 bases fitting TRBD1. The germline CDR1 and CDR2 sequences are MGHRA and YSYEKL. V was clipped by 2 bases and J by 1 base; unmatched bases: 2. CDR3 length: 16 amino acids. The CDR3 DNA reads TGCGCCAGCAGCCAAAGGGACAGGGGGCCGAACACTGAAGCTTTCTTT. Translating it yields CASSQRDRGPNTEAFF.